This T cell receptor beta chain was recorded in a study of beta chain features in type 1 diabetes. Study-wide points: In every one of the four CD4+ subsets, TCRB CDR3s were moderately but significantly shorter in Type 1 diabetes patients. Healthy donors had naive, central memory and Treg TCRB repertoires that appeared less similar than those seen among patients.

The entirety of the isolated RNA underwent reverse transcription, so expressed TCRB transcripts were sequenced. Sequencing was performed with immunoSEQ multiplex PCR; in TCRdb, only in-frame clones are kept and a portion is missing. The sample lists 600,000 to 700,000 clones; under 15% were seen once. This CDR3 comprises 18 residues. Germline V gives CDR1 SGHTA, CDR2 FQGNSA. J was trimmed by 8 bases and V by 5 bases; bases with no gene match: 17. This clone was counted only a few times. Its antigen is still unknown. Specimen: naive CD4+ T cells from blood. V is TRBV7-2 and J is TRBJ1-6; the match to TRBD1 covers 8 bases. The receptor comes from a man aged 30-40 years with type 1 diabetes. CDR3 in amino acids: CASSPARTGITFDSPLHF. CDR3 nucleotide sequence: TGTGCCAGCAGCCCAGCCCGGACAGGGATAACATTTGATTCACCCCTCCACTTT. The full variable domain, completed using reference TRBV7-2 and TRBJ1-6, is GAGVSQSPSNKVTEKGKDVELRCDPISGHTALYWYRQSLGQGLEFLIYFQGNSAPDKSGLPSDRFSAERTGGSVSTLTIQRTQQEDSAVYLCASSPARTGITFDSPLHFGNGTRLTVT.